The clone carrying this TCR beta chain was detected many times. The antigen remains undetermined. The data are from a study of T cells after yellow fever vaccination. Study-wide background: Researchers used SMART-Seq v4 Ultra Low Input to prepare fractions that had low cell numbers. Study-wide results and limits: Clonotypes found in both CD4 and CD8 compartments made up a small share. Among primary-vaccination clones, most reappeared after the booster, at just under 98% for CD4 and 88% for CD8. Secondary responses were weaker yet peaked faster, day 5 versus 15.

Each CDR3 protein gets one entry after TCRdb re-called the 5' RACE reads with MiXCR. The sample consists of approximately 130,000 distinct CDR3 sequences, approximately 14% of them appearing once. Germline CDR1 MNHEY, CDR2 SMNVEV (reference sequence). V was clipped by 5 bases and J by 2 bases, with 14 bases between them. The CDR3 length is 15 residues. The clonotype comes from a man aged 18 to 35 who received the YFV17D yellow fever vaccine. This sequence joins TRBV27 and TRBJ2-3; either TRBD1 or TRBD2 may fit D (5 bases each). Sequences were derived from CD8+ T cells sorted from PBMCs, sampled 5 days after the yellow fever booster vaccination. CDR3 region: CASSPGTGNTDTQYF. Written as DNA, the CDR3 is TGTGCCAGCAGTCCGGGGACCGGAAACACAGATACGCAGTATTTT.